What follows are 4 T cell receptor beta chains derived from one specimen sequenced in a study of T cell responses to AZD1222 COVID-19 vaccine. Method: immunoSEQ multiplex PCR; TCRdb's copy keeps in-frame clones and lacks some. Of 75,000 or so clones listed, 91% are singletons. The sequencing here drew on peripheral blood, taken 28 days after the second AZD1222 dose. These receptors came from an adult who received the AZD1222 COVID-19 vaccine.

This chain links TRBV18 with TRBJ2-7; D uncertain. Germline loops: CDR1 KGHSH, CDR2 LQKENI. Trimming removed 3 bases from V and 3 bases from J, with 12 bases in between. The length of the CDR3 is 14 residues. CDR3 DNA: TGTGCCAGCTCACCCGGCTGGTCTCACTACGAGCAGTACTTC. It codes for CASSPGWSHYEQYF.

J is TRBJ2-7 and V is TRBV14; no reliable D call. V dropped 1 base and J dropped 2 bases, with 9 bases sitting between them. CDR3 size: 14 residues. The germline V gene has CDR1 SGHDN and CDR2 FVKESK. This CDR3 is CASSQVGIPYEQYF. CDR3 DNA sequence: TGTGCCAGCAGCCAAGTGGGGATACCCTACGAGCAGTACTTC.

The J gene is TRBJ2-1, the V gene TRBV5-6; weak D call: TRBD1 (6 bases). The CDR3 contains 16 residues. Deletions cut 1 base from V and 4 bases from J, with 15 bases between. Germline-derived CDR1 and CDR2 are SGHDT and YYEEEE. CDR3 coding DNA: TGTGCCAGCAGCTTGCAGGGGCAGGGGTTTTACAATGAGCAGTTCTTC. It specifies CASSLQGQGFYNEQFF.

There are a few counts of this clone. V and J are TRBV6-5 and TRBJ2-1, with 9 positions matching TRBD1. Germline assignment: CDR1 MNHEY and CDR2 SVGAGI. Germline trimming cut 8 bases from V and 4 bases from J; bases unmatched to any gene: 9. The CDR3 is 15 amino acids. CDR3 DNA: TGTGCCAGCGGCCTGGGACAGGGTTCGTACAATGAGCAGTTCTTC. Residues: CASGLGQGSYNEQFF.